A selection of T cell receptor beta chains follows, all from one sample in a study of regulatory T cells in long-lasting Graves disease. MiXCR, applied by TCRdb to the multiplex PCR reads, yields one record per CDR3 protein. Seen here are 350,000 to 450,000 distinct CDR3 sequences, approximately 15% observed once, and the top ten hold roughly a sixth. These same data were also listed under a study on T cells in Graves' hyperthyroidism and ophthalmopathy.

Source: peripheral blood mononuclear cells (PBMCs), taken at new diagnosis, from a patient treated with antithyroid drugs. The receptors come from a woman aged 25 to 39 with Graves disease. The CDR3 runs from the conserved cysteine through the conserved F or W. The order of the fields is CDR3 protein, clone size, V gene. Clone size is shown for a subset of rows, as once, few, many or a class of expanded clone.

CTSSGGLESEETQYF,NA,TRBV5-4
CATTRGGSSYEQYF,many,TRBV2
CATSPGQGLRNEQFF,NA,TRBV24-1
CASSELGGTEAFF,many,TRBV2
CASSFLGLGYEQYF,many,TRBV7-9
CASSRTVSSGGYTF,many,TRBV3-1
CASAGQKAFF,many,TRBV2
CASSAQGSSTDTQYF,many,TRBV5-1
CAISESWAGGAWVQYF,many,TRBV10-3
CASSLQETGELFF,many,TRBV6-2/TRBV6-3
CASSYLHGRDYGYTF,NA,TRBV7-9
CASSQEAGGPANEQFF,NA,TRBV4-1
CSVAVTRDRANYGYTF,many,TRBV29-1
CSARDPVVPYGYTF,many,TRBV20-1
CSVPGTSGRFTGELFF,NA,TRBV29-1
CASSPPSQEGTDTQYF,many,TRBV18
CASSLMTGLAGAGKADTQYF,NA,TRBV7-3
CASTTSDSNTEAFF,many,TRBV5-1
CASSYGGGRSNTGELFF,NA,TRBV6-5
CASSFWGISGNTIYF,many,TRBV11-2
CSVVLGALNTEAFF,many,TRBV29-1
CASSLRTVRLGADEQYF,NA,TRBV7-9
CASSLGGRAGNTIYF,NA,TRBV12-3/TRBV12-4
CAISVAPGQGATGELFF,NA,TRBV10-3
CASSSIGSTDTQYF,many,TRBV12-3/TRBV12-4
CASSFKPGGDTQYF,many,TRBV7-8
CSARDRRQGANEQFF,many,TRBV20-1
CASSPVGQEIVAGELFF,many,TRBV5-6
CASSRTVDSYEQYF,many,TRBV6-1
CASSLDRGNEQFF,many,TRBV7-3
CASSLQARFSSEQYF,many,TRBV9
CATSDLNRGSTGELLF,few,TRBV24-1
CASSITLAGGPGGELFF,many,TRBV19
CASSGGTGPSTDTQYF,NA,TRBV5-1
CASSISQVPAHGYTF,NA,TRBV19
CASTRTGNQPQHF,many,TRBV12-3/TRBV12-4
CASSLVVGGSSYEQYF,many,TRBV5-1
CSVAPGLNTGELFF,NA,TRBV29-1
CASSVGTSSDTQYF,many,TRBV6-1